This T cell receptor beta chain emerged from a study of control samples from healthy donors and cancer patients. Sequenced by immunoSEQ multiplex PCR; TCRdb stores in-frame clones only, minus some. The sample lists 85,000 to 95,000 clones; about four fifths were seen once. This clone has only a few counts. The CDR3 has 14 residues. Looked up from germline, CDR1 is MNHEY and CDR2 is SMNVEV (reference sequence). V was cut by 6 bases and J by 3 bases, with 11 bases left in between. The chain couples TRBV27 to TRBJ1-4; no clear D gene. The TCR comes from an older woman in good health. Sequencing was done on a sample of blood. CDR3 in DNA: TGTGCCAGCAGCCCCTCCCGGGCTAATGAAAAACTGTTTTTT. This encodes CASSPSRANEKLFF.